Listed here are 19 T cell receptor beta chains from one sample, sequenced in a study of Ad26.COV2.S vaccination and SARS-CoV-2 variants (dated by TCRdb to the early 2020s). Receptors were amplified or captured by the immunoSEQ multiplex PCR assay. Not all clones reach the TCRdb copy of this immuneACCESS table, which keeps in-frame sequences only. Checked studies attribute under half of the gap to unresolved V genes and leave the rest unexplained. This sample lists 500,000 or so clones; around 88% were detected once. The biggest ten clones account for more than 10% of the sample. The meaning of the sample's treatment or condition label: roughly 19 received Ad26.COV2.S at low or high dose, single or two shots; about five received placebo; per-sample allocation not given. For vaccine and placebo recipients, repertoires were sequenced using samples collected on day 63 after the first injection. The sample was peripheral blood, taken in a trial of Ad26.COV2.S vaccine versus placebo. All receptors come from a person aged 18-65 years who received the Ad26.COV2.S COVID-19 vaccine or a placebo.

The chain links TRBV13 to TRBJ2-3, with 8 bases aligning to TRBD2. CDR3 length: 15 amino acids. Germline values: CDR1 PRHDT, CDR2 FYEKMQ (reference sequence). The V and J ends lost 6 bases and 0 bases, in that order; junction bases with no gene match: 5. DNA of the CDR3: TGTGCCAGCAGTCGTAGCGGGGCAAGCACAGATACGCAGTATTTT. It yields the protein CASSRSGASTDTQYF.

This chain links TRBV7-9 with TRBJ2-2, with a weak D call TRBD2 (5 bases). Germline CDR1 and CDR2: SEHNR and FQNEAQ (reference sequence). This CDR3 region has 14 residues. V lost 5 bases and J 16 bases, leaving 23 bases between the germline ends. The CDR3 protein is CASSPTGSRVGTFF. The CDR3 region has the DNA TGTGCCAGCAGCCCTACTGGTTCGCGGGTCGGTACGTTTTTT.

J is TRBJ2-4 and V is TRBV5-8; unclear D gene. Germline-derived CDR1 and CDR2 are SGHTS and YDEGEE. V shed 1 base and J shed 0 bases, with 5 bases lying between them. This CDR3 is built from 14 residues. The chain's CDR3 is CASSLRLAKNIQYF. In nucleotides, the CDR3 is TGTGCCAGCAGCTTGAGGCTAGCCAAAAACATTCAGTACTTC.

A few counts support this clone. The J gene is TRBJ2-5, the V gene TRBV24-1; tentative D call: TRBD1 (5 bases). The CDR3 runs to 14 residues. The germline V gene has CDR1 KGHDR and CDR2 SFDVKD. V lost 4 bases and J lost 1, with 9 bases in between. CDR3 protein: CATSDPTVQETQYF. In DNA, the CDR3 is TGTGCCACCAGTGACCCGACAGTCCAAGAGACCCAGTACTTC.

The CDR3 sequence is CASSIRGRNEQFF. The CDR3 coding sequence is TGTGCCAGTAGTATCAGGGGTCGGAATGAGCAGTTCTTC. V gene TRBV19 combines with J gene TRBJ2-1; perhaps TRBD1 as D (6 bases). Germline-derived CDR1 and CDR2 are LNHDA and SQIVND (reference sequence). V was trimmed by 3 bases and J by 7 bases, leaving 10 bases between them. This CDR3 comprises 13 residues.

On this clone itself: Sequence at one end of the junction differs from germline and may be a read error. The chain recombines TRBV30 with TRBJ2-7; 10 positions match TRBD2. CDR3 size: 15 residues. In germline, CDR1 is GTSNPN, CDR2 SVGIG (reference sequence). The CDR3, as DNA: TGTGCCGGGAGTCCTAGCGGGAGTATCCCCTACGAGCAGTACTTC. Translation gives CAGSPSGSIPYEQYF.

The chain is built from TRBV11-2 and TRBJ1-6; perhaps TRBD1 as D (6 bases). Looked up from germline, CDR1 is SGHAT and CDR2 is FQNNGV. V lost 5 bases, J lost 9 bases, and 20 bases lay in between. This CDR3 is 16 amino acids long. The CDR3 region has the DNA TGTGCCAGCAGCCCCCTGCCCACAGGGTCGGGTTCACCCCTCCACTTT. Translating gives CASSPLPTGSGSPLHF.

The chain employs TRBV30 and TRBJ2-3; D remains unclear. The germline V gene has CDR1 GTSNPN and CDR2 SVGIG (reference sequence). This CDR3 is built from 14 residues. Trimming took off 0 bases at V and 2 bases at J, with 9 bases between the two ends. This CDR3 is CAWSVGQFTDTQYF. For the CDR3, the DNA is TGTGCCTGGAGTGTTGGGCAGTTCACAGATACGCAGTATTTT.

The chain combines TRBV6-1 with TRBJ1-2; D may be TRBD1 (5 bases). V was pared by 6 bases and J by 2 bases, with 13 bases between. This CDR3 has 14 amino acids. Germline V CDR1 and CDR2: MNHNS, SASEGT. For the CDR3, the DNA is TGTGCCAGCAGGTACCGACAGAGCAACTATGGCTACACCTTC. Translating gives CASRYRQSNYGYTF.

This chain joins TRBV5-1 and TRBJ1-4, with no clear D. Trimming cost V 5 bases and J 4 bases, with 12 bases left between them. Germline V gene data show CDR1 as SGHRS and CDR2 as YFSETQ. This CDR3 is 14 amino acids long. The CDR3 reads CASRIDGINEKLFF. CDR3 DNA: TGCGCCAGCAGAATAGACGGTATTAATGAAAAACTGTTTTTT. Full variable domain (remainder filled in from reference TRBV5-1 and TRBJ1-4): KAGVTQTPRYLIKTRGQQVTLSCSPISGHRSVSWYQQTPGQGLQFLFEYFSETQRNKGNFPGRFSGRQFSNSRSEMNVSTLELGDSALYLCASRIDGINEKLFFGSGTQLSVL.

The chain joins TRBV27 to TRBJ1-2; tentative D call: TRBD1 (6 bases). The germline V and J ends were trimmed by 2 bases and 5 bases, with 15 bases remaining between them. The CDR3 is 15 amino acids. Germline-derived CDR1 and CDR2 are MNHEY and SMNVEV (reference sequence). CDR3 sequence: CASSLEGVPEYGYTF. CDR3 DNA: TGTGCCAGCAGTTTAGAGGGGGTCCCGGAGTATGGCTACACCTTC.

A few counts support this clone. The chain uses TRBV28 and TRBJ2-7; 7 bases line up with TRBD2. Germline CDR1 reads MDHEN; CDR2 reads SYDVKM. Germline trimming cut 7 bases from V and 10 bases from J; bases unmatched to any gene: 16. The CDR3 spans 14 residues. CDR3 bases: TGTGCCAGCATCCCGGGGGGAACCTCGGGTTTTCAGTACTTC. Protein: CASIPGGTSGFQYF.

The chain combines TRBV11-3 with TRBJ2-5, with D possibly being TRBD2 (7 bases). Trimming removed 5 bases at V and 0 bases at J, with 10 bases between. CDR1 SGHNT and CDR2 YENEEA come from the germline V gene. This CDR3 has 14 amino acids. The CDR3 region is CASSPGGNQETQYF. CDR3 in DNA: TGTGCCAGCAGCCCGGGGGGCAACCAAGAGACCCAGTACTTC.

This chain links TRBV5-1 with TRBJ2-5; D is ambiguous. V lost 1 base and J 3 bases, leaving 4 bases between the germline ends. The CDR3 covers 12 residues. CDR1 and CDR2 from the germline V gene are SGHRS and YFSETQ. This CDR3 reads CASSLPEETQYF. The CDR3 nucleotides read TGCGCCAGCAGCTTGCCCGAAGAGACCCAGTACTTC.

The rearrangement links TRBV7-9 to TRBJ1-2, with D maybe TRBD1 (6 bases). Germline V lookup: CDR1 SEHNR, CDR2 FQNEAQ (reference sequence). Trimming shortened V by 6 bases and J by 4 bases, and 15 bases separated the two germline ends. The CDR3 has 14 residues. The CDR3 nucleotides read TGTGCCAGCAGACCCGCGGGGGGCAGCTATGGCTACACCTTC. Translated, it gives CASRPAGGSYGYTF.

The CDR3 loop reads CASSWGAGRSSGELFF. As DNA, the CDR3 is TGTGCCAGCAGCTGGGGGGCGGGAAGATCCTCCGGGGAGCTGTTTTTT. V gene TRBV5-4 combines with J gene TRBJ2-2; D may correspond to TRBD1 or TRBD2 (6 bases each). V was shortened by 3 bases and J by 6 bases, with 18 bases between the two germline ends. The CDR3 spans 16 residues. The germline gives CDR1 SGHNT, CDR2 YYREEE (reference sequence).

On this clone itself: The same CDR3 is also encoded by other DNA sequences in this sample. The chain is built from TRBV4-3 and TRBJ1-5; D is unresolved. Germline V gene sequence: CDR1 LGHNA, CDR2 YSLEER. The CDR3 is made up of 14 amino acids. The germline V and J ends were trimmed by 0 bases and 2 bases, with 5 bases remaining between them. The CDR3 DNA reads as TGCGCCAGCAGCCAAGATTGGGGCAATCAGCCCCAGCATTTT. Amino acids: CASSQDWGNQPQHF.

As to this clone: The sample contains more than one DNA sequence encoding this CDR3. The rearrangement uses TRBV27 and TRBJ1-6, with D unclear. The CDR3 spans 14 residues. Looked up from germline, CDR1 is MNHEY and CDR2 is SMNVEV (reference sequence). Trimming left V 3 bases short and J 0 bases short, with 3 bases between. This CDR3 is CASSFSSYNSPLHF. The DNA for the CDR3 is TGTGCCAGCAGTTTCAGCTCCTATAATTCACCCCTCCACTTT.

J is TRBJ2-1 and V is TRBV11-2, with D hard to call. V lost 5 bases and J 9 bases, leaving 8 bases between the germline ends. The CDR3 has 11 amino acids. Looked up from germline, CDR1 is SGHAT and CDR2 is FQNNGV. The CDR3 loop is CASSALTEQFF. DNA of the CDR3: TGTGCCAGCAGCGCCTTAACTGAGCAGTTCTTC.